This T cell receptor (beta chain) was documented in a study of radiotherapy plus CTLA-4 blockade in lung cancer (dated by TCRdb to the late 2010s). Regarding the research as a whole: Objective responses occurred in around 19% of enrolled patients, and 31% achieved disease control. Findings and caveats that apply to the study as a whole: The strongest predictors of response, as reported, were early dynamic changes in blood T cell clones along with a rise in serum interferon-beta after radiation. After treatment with radiotherapy and ipilimumab, TCR clones that originated in tumors expanded in peripheral blood.

Points on this clone: This receptor's antigen is unknown. No quality values exist for individual bases; no much larger clone is one base distant.

The study tested focal radiation therapy combined with CTLA-4 blockade (ipilimumab) in patients with chemo-refractory metastatic non-small-cell lung cancer. Libraries were prepared through the immunoSEQ multiplex PCR assay. The immuneACCESS repertoire file appears here via TCRdb, limited to in-frame rearrangements. These files lack a portion of the clones; in checked studies, under half of the deficit traces to unresolved V genes, and the cause of the others is not known. Within this sample are 75,000 to 100,000 clones, with around 83% of them counted one time only. Around 3.7% of the sample is held by the ten biggest clonotypes. The sequencing used peripheral blood, collected from a patient treated with radiotherapy plus ipilimumab. The receptor was isolated from a human donor with non-small cell lung cancer who had a partial response to radiotherapy plus ipilimumab.

The CDR3 here reads CASRKTWGGAAEAFF. The bases are TGTGCCAGCAGGAAGACCTGGGGGGGGGCGGCTGAAGCTTTCTTT. The receptor chain draws on TRBV2 and TRBJ1-1, and the D gene may be TRBD1, 6 bases matching. Based on the germline V gene, the CDR1 and CDR2 sequences are SNHLY and FYNNEI. CDR3 length: 15 amino acids, cysteine to phenylalanine. The read is trimmed to its CDR3 DNA, 45 bases read in frame from base 1. A distance of 20 bases separates the germline ends of V and J, which lose 6 bases and 6 bases respectively. Reference TRBV2 and TRBJ1-1 genes cover what lies past the CDR3, so the full variable domain is EPEVTQTPSHQVTQMGQEVILRCVPISNHLYFYWYRQILGQKVEFLVSFYNNEISEKSEIFDDQFSVERPDGSNFTLKIRSTKLEDSAMYFCASRKTWGGAAEAFFGQGTRLTVV.